This T cell receptor (beta chain) is drawn from a study of spatial heterogeneity in lung cancer. On the study more broadly: Beta-chain sequences consistently outnumbered alpha-chain sequences in detection.

Many counts were recorded for this clonotype. Stated time point: sample taken at primary tumor resection. Material for sequencing was whole RNA from tumor, nontumor lung or frozen PBMC, left unsorted. The cohort: 70 to 75 early-stage, untreated non-small cell lung cancer patients. The CDR3 runs to 13 residues. Germline CDR1 and CDR2: DFQATT and SNEGSKA (reference sequence). Trimming took 3 bases from V and 2 from J, leaving 8 bases between them. TCR cDNA molecules each had a unique molecular identifier. TCRdb reanalysed the 5' RACE reads using MiXCR and keeps one entry per CDR3 protein. The table lists roughly 48,000 distinct CDR3 sequences, less than 6% of them singletons.

The sample here was PBMCs, taken at surgery. The V and J genes are TRBV20-1 and TRBJ2-1, with a weak D call TRBD1 (5 bases). The sequence derives from a male donor with early-stage non-small cell lung cancer. The CDR3 is CSASQGAYNEQFF. Here the CDR3 DNA reads TGCAGTGCTAGTCAAGGGGCCTACAATGAGCAGTTCTTC.